The sequence of this T cell receptor (beta chain) was determined in a study of blood T cells in healthy people across ages. Together with a sample-barcoded 5' primer, a J-beta primer mix was included in a second PCR lasting roughly 6 to 12 cycles. Each CDR3 protein gets one entry after TCRdb re-called the 5' RACE reads with MiXCR. The sample lists around 710,000 distinct CDR3 sequences; 43% were seen once. Trimming shortened V by 4 bases and J by 2 bases, and 17 bases separated the two germline ends. Germline V gene data show CDR1 as MRHNA and CDR2 as SNTAGT. The CDR3 is made up of 16 amino acids. This clonotype was seen just once.

The chain has TRBV6-4 and TRBJ1-2; D is ambiguous. Source material: blood. This clonotype was obtained from a woman aged 55-69 years in good health. The CDR3: CASSVTFSSINYGYTF. The CDR3 nucleotides read TGTGCCAGCAGTGTCACCTTCTCGAGCATAAACTATGGCTACACCTTC.